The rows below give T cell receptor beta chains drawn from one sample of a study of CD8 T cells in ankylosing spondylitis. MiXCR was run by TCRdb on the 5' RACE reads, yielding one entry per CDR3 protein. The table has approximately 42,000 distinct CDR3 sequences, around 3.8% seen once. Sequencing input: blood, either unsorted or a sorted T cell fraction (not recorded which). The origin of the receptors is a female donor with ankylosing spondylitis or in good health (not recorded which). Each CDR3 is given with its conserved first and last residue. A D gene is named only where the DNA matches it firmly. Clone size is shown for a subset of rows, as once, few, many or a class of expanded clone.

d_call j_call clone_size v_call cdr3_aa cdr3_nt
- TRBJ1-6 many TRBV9 CASSADADNSPLHF TGTGCCAGCAGCGCCGACGCGGACAATTCACCCCTCCACTTT
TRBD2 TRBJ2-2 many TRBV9 CASSVELAGVTGELFF TGTGCCAGCAGCGTAGAACTAGCGGGGGTGACCGGGGAGCTGTTTTTT
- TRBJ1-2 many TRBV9 CASSSPTGVNYGYTF TGTGCCAGCAGCTCCCCCACCGGTGTGAACTATGGCTACACCTTC
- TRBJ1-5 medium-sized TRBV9 CASSVGDSGTPQHF TGTGCCAGCAGCGTAGGCGACAGTGGGACGCCCCAGCATTTT
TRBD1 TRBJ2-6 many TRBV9 CASSAGTGGYGANVLTF TGTGCCAGCAGCGCCGGGACAGGCGGGTATGGGGCCAACGTCCTGACTTTC
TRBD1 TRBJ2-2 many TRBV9 CASSVEGGRNTGELFF TGTGCCAGCAGCGTAGAAGGGGGCAGAAACACCGGGGAGCTGTTTTTT
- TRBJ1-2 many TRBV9 CASSAPDRGHYGYTF TGTGCCAGCAGCGCCCCTGATCGGGGGCACTATGGCTACACCTTC
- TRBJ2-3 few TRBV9 CASSPLAGSTDTQYF TGTGCCAGCAGCCCCCTCGCGGGGAGCACAGATACGCAGTATTTT
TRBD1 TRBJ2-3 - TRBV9 CASSPRTGATDTQYF TGTGCCAGCAGCCCGCGGACAGGGGCCACAGATACGCAGTATTTT
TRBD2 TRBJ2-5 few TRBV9 CASSVELGGETQYF TGTGCCAGCAGCGTAGAATTGGGAGGGGAGACCCAGTACTTC
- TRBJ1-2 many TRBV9 CASSKGYGYTF TGTGCCAGCAGCAAGGGCTATGGCTACACCTTC
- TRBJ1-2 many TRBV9 CASSASGLEASGYTF TGTGCCAGCAGCGCATCGGGGCTCGAAGCAAGTGGCTACACCTTC
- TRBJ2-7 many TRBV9 CASSVGLPGVDEQYF TGTGCCAGCAGCGTAGGGCTGCCGGGAGTGGACGAGCAGTACTTC
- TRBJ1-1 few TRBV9 CASSGKGGVRTEAFF TGTGCCAGCAGCGGCAAGGGGGGGGTAAGGACTGAAGCTTTCTTT
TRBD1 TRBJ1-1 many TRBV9 CASSVTGEGRTEAFF TGTGCCAGCAGCGTAACAGGGGAGGGGAGGACTGAAGCTTTCTTT
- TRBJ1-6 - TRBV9 CASSAWDEGSPLHF TGTGCCAGCAGTGCTTGGGACGAGGGGTCACCCCTCCACTTT